These 12 T cell receptor beta chains share one sample of origin, sequenced in a study of control samples from healthy donors and cancer patients. Sequencing used immunoSEQ multiplex PCR; TCRdb keeps in-frame clones, though not all of them. The table lists about 130,000 clones, about 93% of them singletons. The sample comprised PBMCs. These receptors all come from a man aged 55 to 70 with colorectal cancer.

The CDR3 loop reads CASSDSGLSLSTDTQYF. The DNA of the CDR3 is TGTGCCAGCAGTGACTCGGGGCTTTCACTTAGCACAGATACGCAGTATTTT. The chain employs TRBV6-4 and TRBJ2-3; weak D call: TRBD1 (5 bases). Per the germline V gene, CDR1 is MRHNA and CDR2 is SNTAGT. Trimming pared 0 bases from V and 0 bases from J, leaving 13 bases between. The CDR3 covers 17 residues.

This chain joins TRBV6-2 or TRBV6-3 and TRBJ2-7; 8 bases are shared with TRBD1. The V and J ends lost 4 bases and 2 bases, in that order; junction bases with no gene match: 4. The CDR3 covers 14 residues. Germline V gene sequence: CDR1 MNHEY, CDR2 SVGEGT. The CDR3 region has the DNA TGTGCCAGCAGTTTTACAGGGGGGCCCTACGAGCAGTACTTC. Its protein is CASSFTGGPYEQYF.

Details on this clone: Other DNA sequences in this specimen translate into the identical CDR3. This sequence joins TRBV27 and TRBJ2-7; D remains unclear. V lost 7 bases and J lost 6, with 31 bases in between. This CDR3 comprises 18 residues. The germline V gene encodes CDR1 MNHEY and CDR2 SMNVEV (reference sequence). The CDR3 spells CASTPSLLGRLSQSEQYF. CDR3 nucleotides: TGTGCCAGCACCCCATCCCTTCTGGGCAGGCTTTCACAATCCGAGCAGTACTTC.

J is TRBJ1-6 and V is TRBV6-6, with D possibly matching TRBD1 (6 bases). This CDR3 spans 15 amino acids. CDR1 is MNHNY, CDR2 SVGAGI, per germline (reference sequence). Trimming removed 2 bases at V and 8 bases at J, with 13 bases between. In DNA form, the CDR3 reads TGTGCCAGCAGTTACGGGCCGGGGGGCGATTCACCCCTCCACTTT. Translating gives CASSYGPGGDSPLHF.

This chain joins TRBV27 and TRBJ2-7; perhaps TRBD2 as D (6 bases). Trimming removed 3 bases at V and 6 bases at J, with 21 bases between. Per germline, CDR1 MNHEY and CDR2 SMNVEV (reference sequence). The CDR3 is 16 residues long. The CDR3 DNA is TGTGCCAGCAGTTTGGAGGGGCCGGGTGCACAAGGCGAGCAGTACTTC. Its protein is CASSLEGPGAQGEQYF.

This rearrangement joins TRBV11-2 to TRBJ2-5; 7 nucleotides agree with TRBD1. The germline V gene encodes CDR1 SGHAT and CDR2 FQNNGV. The CDR3 extends over 14 amino acids. The junction had 3 bases not matched to a gene; V was cut back by 1 base and J by 4 bases. The CDR3 region has the DNA TGTGCCAGCAGCTTAGGGCAGGGGGTAGAGACCCAGTACTTC. Translated, it gives CASSLGQGVETQYF.

This sequence joins TRBV30 and TRBJ1-3; TRBD1 might be the D (6 bases). V lost 5 bases, J lost 0 bases, and 20 bases lay in between. The CDR3 spans 17 residues. CDR1 is GTSNPN, CDR2 SVGIG, per germline (reference sequence). CDR3 loop: CAWSTGQPDISGNTIYF. Here the CDR3 DNA reads TGTGCCTGGTCGACAGGACAACCCGACATCTCTGGAAACACCATATATTTT.

The rearrangement links TRBV10-3 to TRBJ2-7, with 9 positions matching TRBD1. Germline V gives CDR1 ENHRY, CDR2 SYGVKD. With 3 bases clipped from V and 1 base from J, the junction kept 13 bases outside the gene matches. The CDR3 is 18 amino acids. The CDR3 DNA is TGTGCCATCAGTGAAGGGACAGGGTTCTTTGGAAGGTCCTACGAGCAGTACTTC. Its protein is CAISEGTGFFGRSYEQYF.

This clone is a singleton in its sample. V gene TRBV6-2 or TRBV6-3 combines with J gene TRBJ2-7; TRBD2 agrees at 8 bases. This CDR3 spans 17 amino acids. The ends lost 6 bases at V and 6 bases at J; junction bases unmatched: 19. The germline CDR1 and CDR2 sequences are MNHEY and SVGEGT. CDR3: CASSPESPGLGVFEQYF. CDR3 bases: TGTGCCAGCAGCCCGGAGAGCCCGGGACTAGGGGTTTTCGAGCAGTACTTC.

The chain employs TRBV4-1 and TRBJ2-7; 7 positions agree with TRBD1. There are 18 residues in the CDR3. Germline-derived CDR1 and CDR2 are MGHRA and YSYEKL. V trimming: 1 base; J trimming: 0 bases; junction bases outside the gene matches: 12. Here the CDR3 reads CASSQGPLGQATSYEQYF. The CDR3 DNA reads as TGCGCCAGCAGCCAAGGCCCGCTCGGACAGGCCACCTCCTACGAGCAGTACTTC.

V is TRBV6-1 and J is TRBJ1-5, with 7 bases matching TRBD1. Germline-derived CDR1 and CDR2 are MNHNS and SASEGT. Losses at the gene ends were 2 bases for V and 2 bases for J; bases not matched to a gene: 0. This CDR3 is 14 amino acids long. CDR3 amino acids: CASSEQGGNQPQHF. The DNA of the CDR3 is TGTGCCAGCAGTGAACAGGGGGGCAATCAGCCCCAGCATTTT.

The chain recombines TRBV10-3 with TRBJ1-1; D gene unclear. Germline CDR1 is ENHRY and CDR2 is SYGVKD. The germline V and J ends were trimmed by 2 bases and 0 bases, with 4 bases remaining between them. This CDR3 region has 13 residues. The CDR3 nucleotides read TGTGCCATCAGTGAGGATATGAACACTGAAGCTTTCTTT. It yields the protein CAISEDMNTEAFF.